This T cell receptor beta chain derives from a study of cytomegalovirus exposure and HLA in healthy donors. Among the donors, all were healthy bone marrow donors. Deletions cut 5 bases from V and 9 bases from J, with 18 bases between. Germline CDR1 and CDR2: SGHNT and YYREEE (reference sequence). There are 15 residues in the CDR3. Study-level findings and limits: Exclusion applied to some V segments, including TRBV6-2 and TRBV6-3, as they were indistinguishable. Clonal expansion was found to be greater in HLA-associated TCR beta chains than in equally common others in a later analysis. In an earlier analysis, productive rearrangement rates for most beta V segments clustered near 87% or 30%.

The PCR used 60 Vbeta and 13 Jbeta primers. The assay was immunoSEQ multiplex PCR, and TCRdb's table has in-frame clones only and misses some. Of around 180,000 clones listed, around 68% are singletons. This clone has more than one count but fewer than ten. Its antigen is unknown. Sequenced material: PBMCs. V is TRBV5-4 and J is TRBJ1-6; tentatively, D is TRBD1 (5 bases). This receptor was obtained from a girl under 18 in good health and CMV-seronegative. In DNA, the CDR3 is TGTGCCAGCAGTTCTCGTGTGGGGCCGGGTTCACCCCTCCACTTT. Translating gives CASSSRVGPGSPLHF.